The 20 T cell receptor beta chains presented below share a single source sample, sequenced in a study of human T cells and chemical hapten exposure. MiXCR, run by TCRdb on the RACE reads, gives a single entry per CDR3 protein. The data show 50,000 or so distinct CDR3 sequences, about 4.1% seen once. Time point given: healthy volunteer bleed at 2 weeks. It was from unfractionated whole blood that total RNA was extracted. Source material: whole blood. The receptor set was obtained from a human donor in good health. Some clones in this sample may be carry-over from other donors' samples.

In its sample, this clonotype was seen many times. The J gene is TRBJ2-5, the V gene TRBV29-1; D may be TRBD2 (5 bases). This CDR3 has 14 residues. Trimming removed 7 bases from V and 1 base from J, with 16 bases in between. Germline values: CDR1 SQVTM, CDR2 ANQGSEA. CDR3 bases: TGCAGCGCCGCCACGAGGGAGCTCCAAGAGACCCAGTACTTC. Translating gives CSAATRELQETQYF.

In the case of this clonotype: A much larger clone lies one base from this, so it may be a read error. The V and J genes are TRBV11-2 and TRBJ2-1, with D possibly being TRBD1 or TRBD2 (5 bases each). V lost 9 bases and J 4 bases, leaving 16 bases between the germline ends. The germline V gene encodes CDR1 SGHAT and CDR2 FQNNGV. The CDR3 has 14 residues. The CDR3 region has the DNA TGTGCCAGAAGACCCGGGACCCCTTACAATGAGCAGTTCTTC. It codes for CARRPGTPYNEQFF.

The chain recombines TRBV28 with TRBJ1-6; TRBD1 matches 7 bases. V lost 9 bases to trimming and J lost 9 bases; unmatched junction nucleotides: 8. CDR3 length: 13 residues. Germline CDR1 MDHEN, CDR2 SYDVKM. The CDR3 nucleotides are TGTGCCAGTCAGACAGGGAGCCCTTCACCCCTCCACTTT. Translating gives CASQTGSPSPLHF.

The sample holds many counts of this clonotype. This chain connects TRBV2 to TRBJ1-1; the match to TRBD1 covers 8 bases. CDR3 length: 15 residues. Trimming cost V 6 bases and J 1 base; bases outside gene matches: 7. Germline lookup yields CDR1 SNHLY and CDR2 FYNNEI. In DNA form, the CDR3 reads TGTGCCAGCAGGGAGGGCGGACAGGGGAACACTGAAGCTTTCTTT. Translation: CASREGGQGNTEAFF.

This clonotype was seen repeatedly, ten times or more. The chain has TRBV12-3 or TRBV12-4 and TRBJ1-6; D remains ambiguous. This CDR3 has 12 amino acids. Between the trimmed V and J ends, which lost 3 bases and 8 bases, there was a span of 5 bases. CDR3 protein: CASSLGYSPLHF. The CDR3 DNA follows: TGTGCCAGCAGTTTGGGGTATTCACCCCTCCACTTT.

This clonotype has a count of ten or more. The CDR3 loop is CASSLSRGRAQHF. The CDR3 DNA is TGTGCCAGCAGCTTATCTCGGGGAAGGGCCCAGCATTTT. The gene calls are TRBV7-2 and TRBJ1-5; the D is unclear. This CDR3 region has 13 residues. V shed 2 bases and J shed 11 bases, with 13 bases lying between them. Per germline, CDR1 SGHTA and CDR2 FQGNSA.

This clonotype was counted ten times or more. V gene TRBV20-1 combines with J gene TRBJ1-3; the match to TRBD1 covers 9 bases. The V gene's germline CDR1 is DFQATT and CDR2 SNEGSKA (reference sequence). The length of the CDR3 is 17 residues. V lost 1 base and J lost 4; bases outside the gene matches: 11. CDR3 sequence reads: CSARVPSTGGRGNTIYF. Written as DNA, the CDR3 is TGCAGTGCTAGAGTACCCTCAACAGGGGGCAGGGGAAACACCATATATTTT.

The J gene is TRBJ2-6, the V gene TRBV5-1; 9 nucleotides align to TRBD2. Germline trimming cut 4 bases from V and 2 bases from J; bases unmatched to any gene: 4. The CDR3 extends over 16 amino acids. Germline V CDR1 and CDR2: SGHRS, YFSETQ. Here the CDR3 reads CASSGGGRAGANVLTF. As DNA, the CDR3 is TGCGCCAGCAGCGGTGGCGGGAGGGCTGGGGCCAACGTCCTGACTTTC.

This clonotype was seen at least ten times. The CDR3 region is CASSAKTTSNTGELFF. As DNA, the CDR3 is TGTGCCAGCAGTGCCAAGACGACCTCGAACACCGGGGAGCTGTTTTTT. J is TRBJ2-2 and V is TRBV6-1; no firm D call. The CDR3 is 16 residues long. V lost 4 bases and J 0 bases, leaving 12 bases between the germline ends. Germline values: CDR1 MNHNS, CDR2 SASEGT.

Only a few counts were recorded for this clonotype. The V call is TRBV3-1, the J call TRBJ2-3; D not resolved. Germline lookup yields CDR1 LGHDT and CDR2 YNNKEL (reference sequence). Trimming took off 0 bases at V and 1 base at J, with 17 bases between the two ends. This CDR3 spans 18 amino acids. CDR3 bases: TGTGCCAGCAGCCAAGATGACGGCCTAGGTCCAGGCACAGATACGCAGTATTTT. Its protein product is CASSQDDGLGPGTDTQYF.

This clonotype was observed many times. The chain employs TRBV20-1 and TRBJ2-5; D is unresolved. The CDR3 is 16 residues long. V was cut by 6 bases and J by 0 bases, with 20 bases left in between. The germline gives CDR1 DFQATT, CDR2 SNEGSKA (reference sequence). The CDR3 sequence is CSATNAGRVDQETQYF. CDR3 sequence (DNA): TGCAGTGCGACGAACGCTGGCCGAGTCGACCAAGAGACCCAGTACTTC.

The table lists this clonotype with a few counts. The chain couples TRBV5-1 to TRBJ2-6; 11 bases match TRBD1. Trimming removed 4 bases from V and 2 bases from J; junction bases left unmatched: 5. CDR3 length: 17 amino acids. The germline V gene encodes CDR1 SGHRS and CDR2 YFSETQ. CDR3 sequence: CASSGWTGGTGANVLTF. CDR3 bases: TGCGCCAGCAGCGGATGGACAGGGGGCACTGGGGCCAACGTCCTGACTTTC.

This clonotype was found many times. The genes are TRBV3-1 and TRBJ1-2; tentatively, D is TRBD1 (5 bases). Germline V gene lookup returns CDR1 LGHDT and CDR2 YNNKEL (reference sequence). Trimming cost V 4 bases and J 0 bases, with 12 bases left between them. This CDR3 has 15 residues. CDR3 nucleotides: TGTGCCAGCAGCCTCCGGGGGGGAGCTAACTATGGCTACACCTTC. This sequence encodes CASSLRGGANYGYTF.

This clonotype was observed many times. The chain employs TRBV7-2 and TRBJ2-3, with 7 bases that match TRBD2. J lost 3 bases, V lost 0 bases, and 3 bases had no gene match. Looked up from germline, CDR1 is SGHTA and CDR2 is FQGNSA. This CDR3 has 15 residues. The CDR3 sequence: CASSLAGGRTDTQYF. In nucleotides, the CDR3 is TGTGCCAGCAGCTTAGCGGGAGGGAGGACAGATACGCAGTATTTT.

The table lists this clonotype with many counts. The V gene is TRBV24-1, the J gene TRBJ2-7, with a possible D match to TRBD1 (5 bases). With 3 bases removed from V and 2 bases from J, the gap between germline ends came to 16 bases. Germline V gene data show CDR1 as KGHDR and CDR2 as SFDVKD. The CDR3 is 16 amino acids. CDR3 in amino acids: CATSDTDSQAPYEQYF. For the CDR3, the DNA is TGTGCCACCAGTGATACAGACAGCCAAGCCCCCTACGAGCAGTACTTC.

About this clonotype: A clone one base away is much larger, so this may be a read error. The chain is built from TRBV24-1 and TRBJ1-1; D unresolved. Deletions cut 5 bases from V and 6 bases from J, with 9 bases between. Germline CDR1 and CDR2: KGHDR and SFDVKD. This CDR3 is 12 amino acids long. CDR3 coding DNA: TGTGCCACCAGTGGAGGGCTCGCTGAAGCTTTCTTT. It codes for CATSGGLAEAFF.

As regards this clonotype: A junction boundary mismatches the germline segment, possibly from a read error. The CDR3 nucleotides read TGTGCCAGGAGCTCAGGGGGACTAGCGGTCACAGATACGCAGTATTTT. Its translation is CARSSGGLAVTDTQYF. This chain uses TRBV7-2 with TRBJ2-3; TRBD2 aligns across 11 bases. In germline, CDR1 is SGHTA, CDR2 FQGNSA. CDR3 length: 16 residues.

The chain employs TRBV5-1 and TRBJ1-2; TRBD1 agrees at 11 bases. Germline CDR1 and CDR2: SGHRS and YFSETQ. The trim removed 4 bases at V and 12 bases at J, leaving 11 bases unmatched. The CDR3 is made up of 14 amino acids. CDR3 nucleotide sequence: TGCGCCAGCAGCCCCGGACAGGGGGCAGGAAAGGACACCTTC. Translation gives CASSPGQGAGKDTF.

The chain couples TRBV5-1 to TRBJ2-3; D remains unclear. V was clipped by 0 bases and J by 6 bases, with 5 bases between them. The CDR3 is 12 amino acids. The germline CDR1 and CDR2 sequences are SGHRS and YFSETQ. The CDR3 DNA is TGCGCCAGCAGCTTGGTCCGGGATACGCAGTATTTT. Protein sequence: CASSLVRDTQYF. Variable domain in full (rest from reference TRBV5-1 and TRBJ2-3): KAGVTQTPRYLIKTRGQQVTLSCSPISGHRSVSWYQQTPGQGLQFLFEYFSETQRNKGNFPGRFSGRQFSNSRSEMNVSTLELGDSALYLCASSLVRDTQYFGPGTRLTVL.

This clonotype showed up just a few times. The chain combines TRBV10-3 with TRBJ1-3; perhaps TRBD1 as D (6 bases). The CDR3 loop spans 13 amino acids. Trimming pared 10 bases from V and 2 bases from J, leaving 12 bases between. CDR1 ENHRY and CDR2 SYGVKD come from the germline V gene. This CDR3 reads CATATGAGNTIYF. DNA of the CDR3: TGTGCCACCGCGACAGGAGCTGGAAACACCATATATTTT.